These T cell receptor beta chains were read from a single sample in a study of OX40 agonist ivuxolimab in advanced cancers. TCRdb keeps only in-frame clones here, not all; method: immunoSEQ multiplex PCR. This sample has about 98,000 clones; roughly 85% occur once, and the top ten carry 0.5%. Material: CD4+ or CD8+ T cells sorted from blood, obtained in a trial of the OX40 agonist ivuxolimab. The receptor source for this set is an adult with an advanced solid tumor such as melanoma, head and neck, liver or kidney cancer. The CDR3 runs from the conserved cysteine through the conserved F or W. Fields, in order: J gene, D gene, clone size, V gene, CDR3 DNA, CDR3 protein. A D gene is named only where the DNA matches it firmly. Size tells how often a clone was seen (once, few, many) or the class of an expanded clone, and some rows leave it out.

j_call: TRBJ2-5; d_call: NA; clone_size: NA; v_call: TRBV27; cdr3_nt: TGTGCCAGCAGTTTAGGAGTCCTTCCCACAACCCACCAAGAGACCCAGTACTTC; cdr3_aa: CASSLGVLPTTHQETQYF
j_call: TRBJ2-5; d_call: NA; clone_size: NA; v_call: TRBV10-3; cdr3_nt: TGTGCCATCTCTGACAGAGCCCAAGAGACCCAGTACTTC; cdr3_aa: CAISDRAQETQYF
j_call: TRBJ2-1; d_call: NA; clone_size: NA; v_call: TRBV5-1; cdr3_nt: TGCGCCAGCAGCCCGACGGGACAACAATACAATGAGCAGTTCTTC; cdr3_aa: CASSPTGQQYNEQFF
j_call: TRBJ2-3; d_call: NA; clone_size: NA; v_call: TRBV4-2; cdr3_nt: TGTGCCAGCAGCCAATCTTATCACAGGGACACAGATACGCAGTATTTT; cdr3_aa: CASSQSYHRDTDTQYF
j_call: TRBJ2-2; d_call: NA; clone_size: NA; v_call: TRBV14; cdr3_nt: TGTGCCAGCAGCTGGGGCGTCGACACCGGGGAGCTGTTTTTT; cdr3_aa: CASSWGVDTGELFF
j_call: TRBJ1-3; d_call: NA; clone_size: NA; v_call: TRBV9; cdr3_nt: TGTGCCAGCACCTCCGGGCGGGTGGATACCAACTCTGGAAACACCATATATTTT; cdr3_aa: CASTSGRVDTNSGNTIYF
j_call: TRBJ1-4; d_call: NA; clone_size: NA; v_call: TRBV6-5; cdr3_nt: TGTGCCAGCAGTCACCGCACACCAACTAATGAAAAACTGTTTTTT; cdr3_aa: CASSHRTPTNEKLFF
j_call: TRBJ2-3; d_call: TRBD1; clone_size: few; v_call: TRBV7-2; cdr3_nt: TGTGCCAGCAGCCCCCTAACAGGGGCAGATACGCAGTATTTT; cdr3_aa: CASSPLTGADTQYF
j_call: TRBJ2-2; d_call: NA; clone_size: NA; v_call: TRBV9; cdr3_nt: TGTGCCAGCAGCAACTCTCGCGGGACCACCACCGGGGAGCTGTTTTTT; cdr3_aa: CASSNSRGTTTGELFF
j_call: TRBJ2-3; d_call: TRBD2; clone_size: NA; v_call: TRBV5-1; cdr3_nt: TGCGCCAGCAGCTCTAGCGGGGGGACAGATACGCAGTATTTT; cdr3_aa: CASSSSGGTDTQYF
j_call: TRBJ2-1; d_call: TRBD1; clone_size: NA; v_call: TRBV7-6; cdr3_nt: TGTGCCAGCAGCCCCCGGACAGGGATGGGAGATGAGCAGTTCTTC; cdr3_aa: CASSPRTGMGDEQFF
j_call: TRBJ2-3; d_call: NA; clone_size: NA; v_call: TRBV9; cdr3_nt: TGTGCCAGCAGCGTAGCCCAGGGTGCCACAGATACGCAGTATTTT; cdr3_aa: CASSVAQGATDTQYF
j_call: TRBJ2-2; d_call: NA; clone_size: once; v_call: TRBV29-1; cdr3_nt: TGCAGCGTTGAGGTTTTCGGGGGCACCGGGGAGCTGTTTTTT; cdr3_aa: CSVEVFGGTGELFF
j_call: TRBJ2-1; d_call: NA; clone_size: NA; v_call: TRBV5-4; cdr3_nt: TGTGCCAGCAGCTTGGCTAGGTATAATGAGCAGTTCTTC; cdr3_aa: CASSLARYNEQFF
j_call: TRBJ1-4; d_call: TRBD1; clone_size: NA; v_call: TRBV28; cdr3_nt: TGTGCCAGCAGTCCCGGGACAGAGCCGGAAAAACTGTTTTTT; cdr3_aa: CASSPGTEPEKLFF
j_call: TRBJ1-1; d_call: NA; clone_size: NA; v_call: TRBV9; cdr3_nt: TGTGCCAGCAGCGTAGTTGATACTAACACTGAAGCTTTCTTT; cdr3_aa: CASSVVDTNTEAFF